The present T cell receptor beta chain was sequenced within a study of T cells after posttransplantation cyclophosphamide. Measured with immunoSEQ multiplex PCR; TCRdb has only the in-frame clones, and not every one. The sample lists under 75,000 clones, just under 95% occurring once. V lost 5 bases and J lost 4; bases outside the gene matches: 7. CDR1 is SGHNT, CDR2 YENEEA, per germline. The CDR3 is 15 residues long. The TCR originated in a woman in her 30s in good health and a related stem cell transplant donor. The sequenced sample was PBMCs. The V gene is TRBV11-3, the J gene TRBJ2-3; 9 bases fit TRBD1. The CDR3 reads CASSRPGQGSDTQYF. The CDR3 DNA follows: TGTGCCAGCAGCAGGCCGGGACAGGGATCAGATACGCAGTATTTT.